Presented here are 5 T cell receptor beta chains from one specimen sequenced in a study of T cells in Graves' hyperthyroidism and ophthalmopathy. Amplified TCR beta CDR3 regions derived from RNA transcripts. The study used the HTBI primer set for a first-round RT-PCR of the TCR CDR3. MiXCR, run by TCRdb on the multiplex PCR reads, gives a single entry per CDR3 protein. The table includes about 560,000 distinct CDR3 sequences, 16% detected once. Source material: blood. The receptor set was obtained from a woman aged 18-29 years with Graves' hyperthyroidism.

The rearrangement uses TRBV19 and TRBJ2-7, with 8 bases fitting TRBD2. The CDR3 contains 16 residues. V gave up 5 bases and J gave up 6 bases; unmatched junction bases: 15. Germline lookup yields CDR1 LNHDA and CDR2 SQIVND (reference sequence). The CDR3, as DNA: TGTGCCAGTAGTGTCCCAGGGAAGCGGGGGTTCAGCGAGCAGTACTTC. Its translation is CASSVPGKRGFSEQYF.

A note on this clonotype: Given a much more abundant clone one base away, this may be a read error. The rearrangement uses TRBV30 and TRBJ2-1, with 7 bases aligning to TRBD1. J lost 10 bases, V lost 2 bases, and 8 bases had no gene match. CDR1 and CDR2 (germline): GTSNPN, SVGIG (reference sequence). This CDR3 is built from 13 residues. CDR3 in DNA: TGTGCCTGGAGTCCGTCCGGGACAGACGAGCAGTTCTTC. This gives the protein CAWSPSGTDEQFF.

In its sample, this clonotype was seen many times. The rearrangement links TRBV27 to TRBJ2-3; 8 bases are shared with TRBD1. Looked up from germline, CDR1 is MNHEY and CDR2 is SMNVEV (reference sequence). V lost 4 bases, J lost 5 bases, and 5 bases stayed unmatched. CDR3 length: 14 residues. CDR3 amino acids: CASSSWTGKDTQYF. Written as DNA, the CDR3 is TGTGCCAGCAGTTCTTGGACAGGGAAAGATACGCAGTATTTT.

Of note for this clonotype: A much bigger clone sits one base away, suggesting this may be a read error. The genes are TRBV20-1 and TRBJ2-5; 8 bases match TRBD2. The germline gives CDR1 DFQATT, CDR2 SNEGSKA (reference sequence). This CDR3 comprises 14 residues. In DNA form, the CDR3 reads TGCAGTGCTCCCCCGACTAGCGCCCAAGAGACCCGGTACTTC. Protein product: CSAPPTSAQETRYF.

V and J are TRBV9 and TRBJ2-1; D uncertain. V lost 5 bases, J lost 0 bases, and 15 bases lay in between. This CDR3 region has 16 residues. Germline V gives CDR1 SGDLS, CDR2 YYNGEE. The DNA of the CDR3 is TGTGCCAGCAGTGGAAAGACGGAACGCTCCTACAATGAGCAGTTCTTC. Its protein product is CASSGKTERSYNEQFF.